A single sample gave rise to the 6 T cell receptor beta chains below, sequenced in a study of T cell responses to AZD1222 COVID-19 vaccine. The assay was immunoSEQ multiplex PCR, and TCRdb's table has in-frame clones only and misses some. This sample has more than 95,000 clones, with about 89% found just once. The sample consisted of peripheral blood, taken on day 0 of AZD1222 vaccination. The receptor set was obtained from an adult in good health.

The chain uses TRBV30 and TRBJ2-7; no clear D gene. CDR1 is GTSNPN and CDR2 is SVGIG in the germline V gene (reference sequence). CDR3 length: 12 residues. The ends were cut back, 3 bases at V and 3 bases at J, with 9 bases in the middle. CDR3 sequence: CAWSPLGYEQYF. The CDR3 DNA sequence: TGTGCCTGGAGCCCACTCGGCTACGAGCAGTACTTC.

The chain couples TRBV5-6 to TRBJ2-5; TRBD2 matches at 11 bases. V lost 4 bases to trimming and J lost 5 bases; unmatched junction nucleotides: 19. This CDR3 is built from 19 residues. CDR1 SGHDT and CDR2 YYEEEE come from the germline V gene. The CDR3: CASSRGTSGEWVLQETQYF. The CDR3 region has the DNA TGTGCCAGCAGCCGAGGGACTAGCGGAGAATGGGTCCTCCAGGAGACCCAGTACTTC.

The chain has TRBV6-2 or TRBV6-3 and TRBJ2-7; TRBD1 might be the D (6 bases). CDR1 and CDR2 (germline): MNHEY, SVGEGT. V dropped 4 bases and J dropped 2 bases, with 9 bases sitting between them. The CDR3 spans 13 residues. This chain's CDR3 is CASSWTATYEQYF. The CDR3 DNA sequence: TGTGCCAGCAGTTGGACAGCTACCTACGAGCAGTACTTC.

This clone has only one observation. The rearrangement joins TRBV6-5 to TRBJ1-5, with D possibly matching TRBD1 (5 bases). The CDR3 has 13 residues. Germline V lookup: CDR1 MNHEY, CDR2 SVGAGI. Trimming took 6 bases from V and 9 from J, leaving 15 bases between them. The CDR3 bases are TGTGCCAGCAGCCGCGGGGGAGACCGGCCCCAGCATTTT. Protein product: CASSRGGDRPQHF.

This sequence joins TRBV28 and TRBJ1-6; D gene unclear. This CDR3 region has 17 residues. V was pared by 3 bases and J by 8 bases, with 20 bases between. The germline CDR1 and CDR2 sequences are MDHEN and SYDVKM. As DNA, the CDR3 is TGTGCCAGCAGTTTTACGCCGTCGAGTTTCTTTGATTCACCCCTCCACTTT. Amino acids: CASSFTPSSFFDSPLHF.

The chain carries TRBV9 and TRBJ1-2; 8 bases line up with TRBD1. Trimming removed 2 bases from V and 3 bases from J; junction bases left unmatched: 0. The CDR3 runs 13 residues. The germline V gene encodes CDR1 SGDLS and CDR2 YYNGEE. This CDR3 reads CASSVGQDYGYTF. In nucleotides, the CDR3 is TGTGCCAGCAGCGTGGGACAGGACTATGGCTACACCTTC. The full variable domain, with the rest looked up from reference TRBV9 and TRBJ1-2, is DSGVTQTPKHLITATGQRVTLRCSPRSGDLSVYWYQQSLDQGLQFLIQYYNGEERAKGNILERFSAQQFPDLHSELNLSSLELGDSALYFCASSVGQDYGYTFGSGTRLTVV.